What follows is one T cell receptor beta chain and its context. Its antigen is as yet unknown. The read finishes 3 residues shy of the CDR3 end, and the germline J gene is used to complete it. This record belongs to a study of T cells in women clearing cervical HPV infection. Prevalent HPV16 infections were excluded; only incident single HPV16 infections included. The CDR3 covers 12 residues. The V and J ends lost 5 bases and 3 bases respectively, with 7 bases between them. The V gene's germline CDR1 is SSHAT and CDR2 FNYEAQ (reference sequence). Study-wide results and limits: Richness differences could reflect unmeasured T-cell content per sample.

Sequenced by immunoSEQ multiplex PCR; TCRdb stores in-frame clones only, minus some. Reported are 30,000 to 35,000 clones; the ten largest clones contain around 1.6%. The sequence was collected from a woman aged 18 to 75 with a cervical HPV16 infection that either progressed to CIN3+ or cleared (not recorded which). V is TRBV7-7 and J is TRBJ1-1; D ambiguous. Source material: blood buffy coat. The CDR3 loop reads CASSPKDTEAFF. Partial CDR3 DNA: TGTGCCAGCAGCCCAAAGGACACTGAA.